What follows are 28 T cell receptor beta chains derived from one specimen sequenced in a study of early T cells in non-severe SARS-CoV-2 infection. Via MiXCR, TCRdb re-called the 5' RACE reads, giving one row per CDR3 protein. The profile shows tens of thousands of distinct CDR3 sequences, roughly 4.2% of them singletons. Sequencing input: whole blood. Receptor source: an adult who was a healthcare worker with PCR-confirmed SARS-CoV-2 infection or an uninfected control (not recorded which).

The chain has TRBV19 and TRBJ2-2, with 14 bases fitting TRBD2. The CDR3 runs to 15 residues. Germline CDR1 LNHDA, CDR2 SQIVND (reference sequence). Germline trimming cut 6 bases from V and 6 bases from J; bases unmatched to any gene: 3. The CDR3 coding sequence is TGTGCCAGTAGGCCGGGACTAGCGGGAGCCGGGGAGCTGTTTTTT. Its translation: CASRPGLAGAGELFF. The full variable domain, its missing parts supplied by reference TRBV19 and TRBJ2-2, is DGGITQSPKYLFRKEGQNVTLSCEQNLNHDAMYWYRQDPGQGLRLIYYSQIVNDFQKGDIAEGYSVSREKKESFPLTVTSAQKNPTAFYLCASRPGLAGAGELFFGEGSRLTVL.

This clonotype was observed a few times. The junction differs from germline at one of its ends, possibly a read error. This chain uses TRBV7-7 with TRBJ2-7, with 7 bases matching TRBD1. This CDR3 has 14 amino acids. Germline CDR1 and CDR2: SSHAT and FNYEAQ (reference sequence). CDR3 in amino acids: CASSLSLRDSEQYF. Written as DNA, the CDR3 is TGTGCTAGCAGCTTATCCCTCCGGGACAGCGAGCAGTACTTC.

This clonotype came up many times. The J gene is TRBJ2-4, the V gene TRBV6-5; D gene ambiguous. The ends were cut back, 1 base at V and 0 bases at J, with 7 bases in the middle. Germline-derived CDR1 and CDR2 are MNHEY and SVGAGI. This CDR3 comprises 15 residues. This CDR3 reads CASSYLTQAKNIQYF. The CDR3 DNA reads TGTGCCAGCAGTTACTTAACCCAAGCCAAAAACATTCAGTACTTC.

At least ten counts were recorded for this clonotype. This chain's CDR3 is CASSLQPGDEKAFF. CDR3 nucleotides: TGTGCCAGCAGCTTACAGCCAGGGGATGAGAAAGCTTTCTTT. The rearrangement joins TRBV7-6 to TRBJ1-1; tentatively, D is TRBD1 (6 bases). This CDR3 contains 14 residues. V dropped 2 bases and J dropped 9 bases, with 16 bases sitting between them. Germline V CDR1 and CDR2: SGHVS, FNYEAQ.

This clonotype was observed a handful of times. The CDR3 region has the DNA TGTGCCAGCAACTGGACAGTCGGTGACAATGAGCAGTTCTTC. It specifies CASNWTVGDNEQFF. The chain combines TRBV6-2 or TRBV6-3 with TRBJ2-1; TRBD1 might be the D (6 bases). This CDR3 region has 14 residues. CDR1 is MNHEY and CDR2 is SVGEGT in the germline V gene. With 7 bases removed from V and 5 bases from J, the gap between germline ends came to 15 bases.

Many counts were recorded for this clonotype. J is TRBJ2-1 and V is TRBV3-1; D might be TRBD1 (6 bases). Germline V gives CDR1 LGHDT, CDR2 YNNKEL (reference sequence). The CDR3 loop spans 12 amino acids. V dropped 1 base and J dropped 10 bases, with 8 bases sitting between them. The CDR3 nucleotides read TGTGCCAGCAGCCAAGTGCAGGGGGAGCAGTTCTTC. It is translated as CASSQVQGEQFF.

This clonotype was recorded many times. J is TRBJ2-1 and V is TRBV11-2; 8 bases map to TRBD2. The J segment lost 8 bases and the V segment lost 3 bases, leaving 9 bases of the junction unmatched. Germline CDR1 reads SGHAT; CDR2 reads FQNNGV. The CDR3 extends over 15 amino acids. CDR3 coding DNA: TGTGCCAGCAGCTTTCACGGGAGGGCCGCGGATGAGCAGTTCTTC. Translating gives CASSFHGRAADEQFF. The full variable domain, rest sourced from reference TRBV11-2 and TRBJ2-1, is EAGVAQSPRYKIIEKRQSVAFWCNPISGHATLYWYQQILGQGPKLLIQFQNNGVVDDSQLPKDRFSAERLKGVDSTLKIQPAKLEDSAVYLCASSFHGRAADEQFFGPGTRLTVL.

The chain employs TRBV11-2 and TRBJ2-3, with D unclear. V lost 2 bases and J lost 1, with 7 bases in between. The CDR3 totals 14 residues. The germline CDR1 and CDR2 sequences are SGHAT and FQNNGV. The CDR3 protein is CASSLRVGTDTQYF. CDR3 in DNA: TGTGCCAGCAGCTTACGTGTCGGCACAGATACGCAGTATTTT.

This clonotype rates as medium-sized. This chain links TRBV12-3 or TRBV12-4 with TRBJ2-7, with a possible D match to TRBD1 (6 bases). V shed 2 bases and J shed 4 bases, with 12 bases lying between them. The CDR3 covers 14 residues. Written as DNA, the CDR3 is TGTGCCAGCAGTTTACAGGGGTGGGATTACGAGCAGTACTTC. Translated: CASSLQGWDYEQYF.

This clonotype was picked up many times. The chain carries TRBV20-1 and TRBJ1-5; 11 positions agree with TRBD1. The CDR3 has 15 amino acids. J gave up 4 bases and V 6 bases, and 8 bases lay outside the gene matches. Germline-derived CDR1 and CDR2 are DFQATT and SNEGSKA (reference sequence). CDR3 amino acids: CSAGQGGLANQPQHF. The CDR3 bases are TGCAGTGCGGGACAGGGGGGACTAGCGAATCAGCCCCAGCATTTT.

This clonotype was picked up many times. This rearrangement joins TRBV5-1 to TRBJ1-4, with D unresolved. This CDR3 has 15 residues. The germline V gene has CDR1 SGHRS and CDR2 YFSETQ. The V gene lost 0 bases and the J gene lost 5 bases, with 11 bases spanning the gap. The CDR3 protein is CASSLDPGSNEKLFF. The CDR3 DNA follows: TGCGCCAGCAGCTTGGACCCAGGTTCGAATGAAAAACTGTTTTTT.

This clonotype was detected many times. The chain is built from TRBV5-6 and TRBJ2-7; 8 bases line up with TRBD1. The trim removed 3 bases at V and 6 bases at J, leaving 5 bases unmatched. The CDR3 runs 13 residues. The germline CDR1 and CDR2 sequences are SGHDT and YYEEEE. The CDR3 loop is CASSWTGKGEQYF. The CDR3 bases are TGTGCCAGCAGCTGGACAGGGAAAGGCGAGCAGTACTTC.

This clonotype was picked up many times. This chain links TRBV6-2 or TRBV6-3 with TRBJ1-1, with 9 bases aligning to TRBD1. V dropped 6 bases and J dropped 0; count of bases not matched to a gene: 11. The CDR3 totals 17 residues. Per the germline V gene, CDR1 is MNHEY and CDR2 is SVGEGT. CDR3 sequence (DNA): TGTGCCAGCAGGAGCCGGGACAGGGTAGAAATGAACACTGAAGCTTTCTTT. Protein product: CASRSRDRVEMNTEAFF.

This clonotype has ten or more counts. The chain links TRBV6-5 to TRBJ2-3; tentatively, D is TRBD1 or TRBD2 (5 bases each). Per the germline V gene, CDR1 is MNHEY and CDR2 is SVGAGI. V shed 6 bases and J shed 1 base, with 17 bases lying between them. The CDR3 length is 16 residues. CDR3 DNA: TGTGCCAGCAGCCCCAGAGGCAGGGACCGCACAGATACGCAGTATTTT. It specifies CASSPRGRDRTDTQYF.

Many counts were recorded for this clonotype. The V gene is TRBV20-1, the J gene TRBJ2-7, with 12 positions matching TRBD2. The CDR3 has 13 residues. V lost 5 bases and J lost 3; bases outside the gene matches: 2. In germline, CDR1 is DFQATT, CDR2 SNEGSKA (reference sequence). CDR3 sequence: CSASTSGGYEQYF. CDR3 coding DNA: TGCAGTGCTTCGACTAGCGGGGGCTACGAGCAGTACTTC.

This clonotype was seen ten or more times. This chain uses TRBV10-2 with TRBJ1-4, with D possibly TRBD1 on 6 matching bases. The CDR3 spans 10 residues. Germline V CDR1 and CDR2: WSHSY, SAAADI. V was cut by 9 bases and J by 11 bases, with 10 bases left in between. The CDR3 bases are TGCGCCAGTCCGGACAGCAAACTGTTTTTT. Protein: CASPDSKLFF.

This clonotype appeared a few times. The genes are TRBV7-6 and TRBJ2-5; D is uncertain. Trimming shortened V by 8 bases and J by 5 bases, and 6 bases separated the two germline ends. Germline V gene sequence: CDR1 SGHVS, CDR2 FNYEAQ. This CDR3 has 10 amino acids. CDR3 nucleotide sequence: TGTGCCAGCCTAGGGGAGACCCAGTACTTC. Translation: CASLGETQYF.

This clonotype occurred a few times. The gene calls are TRBV20-1 and TRBJ2-7; D might be TRBD2 (6 bases). Germline CDR1 reads DFQATT; CDR2 reads SNEGSKA (reference sequence). This CDR3 comprises 14 residues. V gave up 6 bases and J gave up 6 bases, with 21 bases separating them. The CDR3 DNA sequence: TGCAGTGCACCCGTGGGGGGATCTTTCAGCGAGCAGTACTTC. This codes for CSAPVGGSFSEQYF.

The table lists this clonotype with many counts. J is TRBJ2-1 and V is TRBV5-5, with D maybe TRBD1 (6 bases). From germline, CDR1 is SGHKS and CDR2 YYEKEE (reference sequence). This CDR3 contains 14 residues. Deletions cut 7 bases from V and 5 bases from J, with 16 bases between. CDR3 in DNA: TGTGCCAGCGGCCACAGGGATATTAACAATGAGCAGTTCTTC. As protein: CASGHRDINNEQFF.

Many counts were recorded for this clonotype. The CDR3 reads CASGWTSGGASEQFF. The CDR3 region has the DNA TGTGCCAGCGGCTGGACTAGCGGGGGGGCCTCTGAGCAGTTCTTC. The chain combines TRBV18 with TRBJ2-1, with 15 bases aligning to TRBD2. The junction had 8 bases not matched to a gene; V was cut back by 8 bases and J by 9 bases. Per the germline V gene, CDR1 is KGHSH and CDR2 is LQKENI. CDR3 length equals 15 residues.

This clonotype showed up many times. The CDR3 bases are TGTGCCAGCCGCCCAGGGGGCCCCACAGATACGCAGTATTTT. It translates to CASRPGGPTDTQYF. The chain is built from TRBV7-3 and TRBJ2-3; 8 bases agree with TRBD1. J was trimmed by 2 bases and V by 8 bases; bases with no gene match: 6. The CDR3 has 14 amino acids. From germline, CDR1 is SGHTA and CDR2 FQGTGA. Variable domain in full (rest from reference TRBV7-3 and TRBJ2-3): GAGVSQTPSNKVTEKGKYVELRCDPISGHTALYWYRQSLGQGPEFLIYFQGTGAADDSGLPNDRFFAVRPEGSVSTLKIQRTERGDSAVYLCASRPGGPTDTQYFGPGTRLTVL.

This chain connects TRBV7-9 to TRBJ1-2; D perhaps matches TRBD1 (5 bases). Germline V gives CDR1 SEHNR, CDR2 FQNEAQ (reference sequence). The CDR3 extends over 15 amino acids. Deletions cut 2 bases from V and 2 bases from J, with 12 bases between. CDR3 amino acids: CASSLTGTQNYGYTF. CDR3 sequence (DNA): TGTGCCAGCAGCTTAACCGGGACCCAAAACTATGGCTACACCTTC.

This clonotype has at least ten counts. The chain has TRBV12-3 or TRBV12-4 and TRBJ2-3, with D possibly matching TRBD1 (6 bases). The ends were cut back, 5 bases at V and 2 bases at J, with 20 bases in the middle. The CDR3 is 17 residues long. CDR3 coding DNA: TGTGCCAGCAGTACTCGGATCAGGGGACCCGTCACAGATACGCAGTATTTT. It yields the protein CASSTRIRGPVTDTQYF.

The sample holds many counts of this clonotype. The CDR3 sequence is CASSRTSGSYEQYF. The CDR3, as DNA: TGTGCCAGCAGTCGGACTAGCGGGAGCTACGAGCAGTACTTC. The chain is built from TRBV7-6 and TRBJ2-7, with 13 positions matching TRBD2. Germline V gene sequence: CDR1 SGHVS, CDR2 FNYEAQ. The J segment lost 3 bases and the V segment lost 6 bases, leaving 2 bases of the junction unmatched. CDR3 length equals 14 residues.

This clonotype showed up many times. The V gene is TRBV7-9, the J gene TRBJ2-3; no firm D call. The CDR3 has 15 amino acids. The V end lost 0 bases, the J end lost 2 bases, and 9 bases lay between the germline ends. CDR1 and CDR2 from the germline V gene are SEHNR and FQNEAQ (reference sequence). Written as DNA, the CDR3 is TGTGCCAGCAGCTTAGCGCTCGGGCCCACAGATACGCAGTATTTT. This translates into CASSLALGPTDTQYF.

This clonotype was counted ten times or more. V usage is TRBV7-8 and J usage is TRBJ2-1, with D tentatively TRBD1 (6 bases). Germline lookup yields CDR1 SGHVS and CDR2 FQNEAQ. This CDR3 has 16 residues. The V end was cut by 5 bases, the J end by 3 bases, with 17 bases between. The CDR3 nucleotides are TGTGCCAGCAGCGTCCCCTACAGGGTAAACTACAATGAGCAGTTCTTC. It translates to CASSVPYRVNYNEQFF.

This clonotype has a count of ten or more. This chain connects TRBV19 to TRBJ2-3, with 8 nucleotides matching TRBD2. Germline CDR1 reads LNHDA; CDR2 reads SQIVND (reference sequence). V dropped 3 bases and J dropped 4; count of bases not matched to a gene: 3. The CDR3 contains 14 residues. As DNA, the CDR3 is TGTGCCAGTAGTATCCGGGGGGGAGCAGATACGCAGTATTTT. This translates into CASSIRGGADTQYF.

This clonotype showed up many times. The chain recombines TRBV5-1 with TRBJ2-7; possibly TRBD2 for D (5 bases). The CDR3 spans 13 residues. Germline assignment: CDR1 SGHRS and CDR2 YFSETQ. Trimming left V 3 bases short and J 3 bases short, with 10 bases between. DNA for the CDR3: TGCGCCAGCAGCTGGGAGATCAACTACGAGCAGTACTTC. Encoded protein: CASSWEINYEQYF. Full variable domain (missing parts from reference TRBV5-1 and TRBJ2-7): KAGVTQTPRYLIKTRGQQVTLSCSPISGHRSVSWYQQTPGQGLQFLFEYFSETQRNKGNFPGRFSGRQFSNSRSEMNVSTLELGDSALYLCASSWEINYEQYFGPGTRLTVT.